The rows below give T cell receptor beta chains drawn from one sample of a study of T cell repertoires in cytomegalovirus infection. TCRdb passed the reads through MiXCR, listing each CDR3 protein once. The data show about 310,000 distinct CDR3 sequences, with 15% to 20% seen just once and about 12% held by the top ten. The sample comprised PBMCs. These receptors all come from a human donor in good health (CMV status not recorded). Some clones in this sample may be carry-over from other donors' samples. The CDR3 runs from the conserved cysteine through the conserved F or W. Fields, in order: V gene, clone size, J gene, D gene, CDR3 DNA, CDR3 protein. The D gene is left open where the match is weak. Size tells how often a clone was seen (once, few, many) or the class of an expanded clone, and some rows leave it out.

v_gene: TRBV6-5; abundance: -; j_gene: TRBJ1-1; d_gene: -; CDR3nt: TGTGCCAGCAGTTCCACATCGGGTAGCACTGAAGCTTTCTTT; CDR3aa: CASSSTSGSTEAFF
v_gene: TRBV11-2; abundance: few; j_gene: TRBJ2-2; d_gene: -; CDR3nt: TGTGCCAGCAGGACTATGTTCAGGGGCAACACCGGGGAGCTGTTTTTT; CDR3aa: CASRTMFRGNTGELFF
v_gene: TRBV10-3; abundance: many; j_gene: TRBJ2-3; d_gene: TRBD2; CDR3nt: TGTGCCAACGCCCGAGGAGGGACTAGCGAGGGGGATACGCAGTATTTT; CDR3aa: CANARGGTSEGDTQYF
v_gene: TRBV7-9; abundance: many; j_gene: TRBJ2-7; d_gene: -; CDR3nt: TGTGCCAGCAGCTTATACAGGGGAGGGCAGTACGAGCAGTACTTC; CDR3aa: CASSLYRGGQYEQYF
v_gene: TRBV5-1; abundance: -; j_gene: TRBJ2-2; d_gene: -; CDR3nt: TGCGCCAGCAGTCTCGGTGTGTCCGGGGAGCTGTTTTTT; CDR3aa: CASSLGVSGELFF
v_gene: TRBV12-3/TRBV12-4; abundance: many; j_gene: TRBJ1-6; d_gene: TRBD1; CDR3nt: TGTGCCAGCACCGGACAGGGAAGCAATAATTCACCCCTCCACTTT; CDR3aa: CASTGQGSNNSPLHF
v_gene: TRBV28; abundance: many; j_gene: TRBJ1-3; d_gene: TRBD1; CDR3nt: TGTGCCAGCAGTCCTGAGGGACAGGAGGGAAACACCATATATTTT; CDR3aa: CASSPEGQEGNTIYF
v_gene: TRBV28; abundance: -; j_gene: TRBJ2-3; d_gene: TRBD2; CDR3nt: TGTGCCAGCAGTCAACTAGCGGGGTGGGCAGATACGCAGTATTTT; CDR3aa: CASSQLAGWADTQYF
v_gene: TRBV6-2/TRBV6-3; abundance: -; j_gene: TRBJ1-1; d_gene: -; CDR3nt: TGTGCCTCCTGGTGGGGATGGAACACTGAAGCTTTCTTT; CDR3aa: CASWWGWNTEAFF
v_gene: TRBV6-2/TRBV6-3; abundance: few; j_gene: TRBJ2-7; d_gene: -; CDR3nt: TGTGCCAGCAGTAAGGACCGGTACGAGCAGTACTTC; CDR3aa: CASSKDRYEQYF
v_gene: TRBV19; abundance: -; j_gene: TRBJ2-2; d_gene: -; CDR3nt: TGTGCCAGTAGGCTACTCCTAAACACCGGGGAGCTGTTTTTT; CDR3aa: CASRLLLNTGELFF
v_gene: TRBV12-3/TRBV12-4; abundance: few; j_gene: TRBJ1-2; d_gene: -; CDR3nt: TGTGCCAGCAGCACTTGGGCAGGACCCAACTATGGCTACACCTTC; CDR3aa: CASSTWAGPNYGYTF
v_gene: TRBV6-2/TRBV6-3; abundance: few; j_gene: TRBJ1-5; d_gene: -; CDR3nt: TGTGCCAGCAGTAACGGACATTTGCAGCCCCAGCATTTT; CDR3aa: CASSNGHLQPQHF